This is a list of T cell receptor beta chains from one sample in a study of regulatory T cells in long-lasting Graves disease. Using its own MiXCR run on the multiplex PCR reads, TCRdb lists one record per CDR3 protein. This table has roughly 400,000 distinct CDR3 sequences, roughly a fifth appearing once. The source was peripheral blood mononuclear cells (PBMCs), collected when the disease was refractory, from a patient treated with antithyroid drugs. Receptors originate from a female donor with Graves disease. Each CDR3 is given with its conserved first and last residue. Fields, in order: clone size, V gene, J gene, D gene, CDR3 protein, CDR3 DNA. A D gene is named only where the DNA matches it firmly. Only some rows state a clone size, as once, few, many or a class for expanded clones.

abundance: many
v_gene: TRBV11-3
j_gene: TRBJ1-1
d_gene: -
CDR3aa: CASSPTAYTEAFF
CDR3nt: TGTGCCAGCAGCCCGACAGCTTACACTGAAGCTTTCTTT

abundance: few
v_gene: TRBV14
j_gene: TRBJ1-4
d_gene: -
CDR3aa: CASSQGLKTTNEKLFF
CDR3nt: TGTGCCAGCAGCCAAGGACTGAAGACAACTAATGAAAAACTGTTTTTT

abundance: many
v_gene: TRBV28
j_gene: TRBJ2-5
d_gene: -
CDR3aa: CASSSISLGQETQYF
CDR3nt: TGTGCCAGCAGTTCCATTTCCCTAGGCCAAGAGACCCAGTACTTC

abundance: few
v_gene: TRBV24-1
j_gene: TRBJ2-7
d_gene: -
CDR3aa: CATPRRQKGYEQYF
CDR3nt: TGTGCCACCCCCCGGCGGCAGAAGGGATACGAGCAGTACTTC

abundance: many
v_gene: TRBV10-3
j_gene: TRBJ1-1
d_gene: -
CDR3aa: CAISESMVVTEAFF
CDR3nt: TGTGCCATCAGTGAGTCGATGGTGGTTACTGAAGCTTTCTTT

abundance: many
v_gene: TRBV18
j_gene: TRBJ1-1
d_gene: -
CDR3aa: CASSPTGPVEAFF
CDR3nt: TGTGCCAGCTCACCAACCGGGCCGGTTGAAGCTTTCTTT

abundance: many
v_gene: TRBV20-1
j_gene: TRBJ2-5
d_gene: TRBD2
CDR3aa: CSAIPLAGVETQYF
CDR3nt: TGCAGTGCTATCCCCCTAGCGGGAGTAGAGACCCAGTACTTC

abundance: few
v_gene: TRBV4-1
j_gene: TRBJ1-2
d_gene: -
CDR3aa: CASNAGTEYNYGYTF
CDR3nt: TGCGCCAGCAACGCCGGGACGGAATATAACTATGGCTACACCTTC

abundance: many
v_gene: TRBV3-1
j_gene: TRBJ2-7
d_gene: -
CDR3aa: CASSQGQGYEQYF
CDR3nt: TGTGCCAGCAGCCAAGGGCAGGGATACGAGCAGTACTTC

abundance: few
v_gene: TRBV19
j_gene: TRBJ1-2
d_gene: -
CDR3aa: CATTYSAGTYGYTF
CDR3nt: TGTGCCACCACCTACTCCGCAGGGACCTATGGCTACACCTTC

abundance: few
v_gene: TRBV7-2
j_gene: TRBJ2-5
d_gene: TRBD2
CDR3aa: CASSLAPVASGQETQYF
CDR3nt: TGTGCCAGCAGCTTAGCGCCGGTGGCTAGCGGGCAAGAGACCCAGTACTTC

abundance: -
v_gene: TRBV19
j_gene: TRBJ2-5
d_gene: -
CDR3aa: CASSIEPRGQETQYF
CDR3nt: TGTGCCAGTAGTATAGAGCCGAGAGGGCAAGAGACCCAGTACTTC

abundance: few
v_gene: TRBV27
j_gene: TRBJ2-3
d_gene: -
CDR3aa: CASQGGRLGTDTQYF
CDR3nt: TGTGCCAGCCAAGGTGGACGGCTTGGCACAGATACGCAGTATTTT

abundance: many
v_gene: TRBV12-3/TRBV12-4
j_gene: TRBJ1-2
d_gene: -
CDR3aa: CASSFPGGGYGYTF
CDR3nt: TGTGCCAGCAGTTTTCCGGGCGGCGGCTATGGCTACACCTTC

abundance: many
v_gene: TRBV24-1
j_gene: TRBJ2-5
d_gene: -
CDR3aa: CATSDARMGELETQYF
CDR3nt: TGTGCCACCAGTGATGCCCGGATGGGGGAATTAGAGACCCAGTACTTC

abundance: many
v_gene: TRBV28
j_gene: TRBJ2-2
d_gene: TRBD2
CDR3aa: CASTVGGTNTGELFF
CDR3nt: TGTGCCAGCACCGTGGGGGGGACGAACACCGGGGAGCTGTTTTTT

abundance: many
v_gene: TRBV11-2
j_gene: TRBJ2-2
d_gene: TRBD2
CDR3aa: CASSLHPPGTSAGELFF
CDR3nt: TGTGCCAGCAGCTTACACCCCCCCGGGACTAGTGCCGGGGAGCTGTTTTTT

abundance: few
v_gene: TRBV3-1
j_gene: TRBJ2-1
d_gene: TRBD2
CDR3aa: CASSQAPSGSSYNEQFF
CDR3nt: TGTGCCAGCAGCCAAGCCCCTAGCGGAAGCTCCTACAATGAGCAGTTCTTC

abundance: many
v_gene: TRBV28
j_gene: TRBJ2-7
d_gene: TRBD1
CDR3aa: CASSFSPLRDRPLLEQYF
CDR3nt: TGTGCCAGCAGTTTTTCCCCCCTACGGGACAGACCGCTATTGGAGCAGTACTTC

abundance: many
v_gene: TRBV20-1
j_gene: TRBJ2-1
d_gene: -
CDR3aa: CSARVTGKNEQFF
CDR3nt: TGCAGTGCTAGAGTAACAGGGAAGAATGAGCAGTTCTTC

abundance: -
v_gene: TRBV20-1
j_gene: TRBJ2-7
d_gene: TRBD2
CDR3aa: CSARISLAGGASRYEQYF
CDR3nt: TGCAGTGCTCGAATCTCGCTAGCGGGAGGGGCAAGTAGGTACGAGCAGTACTTC

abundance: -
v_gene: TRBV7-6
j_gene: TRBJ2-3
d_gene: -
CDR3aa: CASSPPSIGADTQYF
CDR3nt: TGTGCCAGCAGCCCCCCCAGCATAGGGGCAGATACGCAGTATTTT

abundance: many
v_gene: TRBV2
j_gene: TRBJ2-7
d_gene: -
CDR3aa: CASSRASTYEQYF
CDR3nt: TGTGCCAGCAGCAGGGCTTCTACCTACGAGCAGTACTTC